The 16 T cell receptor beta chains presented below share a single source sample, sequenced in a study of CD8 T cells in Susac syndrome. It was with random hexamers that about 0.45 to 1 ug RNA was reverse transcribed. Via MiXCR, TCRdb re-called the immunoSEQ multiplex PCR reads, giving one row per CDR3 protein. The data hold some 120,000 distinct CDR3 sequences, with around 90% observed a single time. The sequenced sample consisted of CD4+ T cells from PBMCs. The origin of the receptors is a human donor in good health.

DNA for the CDR3: TGTGCCAGCAGCACGACAGGTTCTAATAGCAATCAGCCCCAGCATTTT. As protein: CASSTTGSNSNQPQHF. This chain joins TRBV3-1 and TRBJ1-5, with D perhaps matching TRBD1 (6 bases). CDR1 and CDR2 (germline): LGHDT, YNNKEL (reference sequence). The CDR3 has 16 amino acids. V lost 5 bases to trimming and J lost 0 bases, with 14 bases between them. Based on the CDR3 plus reference TRBV3-1 and TRBJ1-5, the full variable domain is DTAVSQTPKYLVTQMGNDKSIKCEQNLGHDTMYWYKQDSKKFLKIMFSYNNKELIINETVPNRFSPKSPDKAHLNLHINSLELGDSAVYFCASSTTGSNSNQPQHFGDGTRLSIL.

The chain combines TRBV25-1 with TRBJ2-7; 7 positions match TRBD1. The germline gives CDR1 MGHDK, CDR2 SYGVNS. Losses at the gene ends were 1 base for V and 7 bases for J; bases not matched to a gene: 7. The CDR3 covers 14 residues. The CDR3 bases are TGTGCCAGCAGTGAATGGGGAACAGGGGTTGAGCAGTACTTC. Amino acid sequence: CASSEWGTGVEQYF.

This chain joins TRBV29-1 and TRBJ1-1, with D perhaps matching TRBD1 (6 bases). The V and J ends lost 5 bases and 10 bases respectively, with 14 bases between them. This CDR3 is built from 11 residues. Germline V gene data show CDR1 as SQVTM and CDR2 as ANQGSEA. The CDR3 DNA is TGCAGCGTTTCCCAGAGGGGGGGAGCTTTCTTT. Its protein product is CSVSQRGGAFF.

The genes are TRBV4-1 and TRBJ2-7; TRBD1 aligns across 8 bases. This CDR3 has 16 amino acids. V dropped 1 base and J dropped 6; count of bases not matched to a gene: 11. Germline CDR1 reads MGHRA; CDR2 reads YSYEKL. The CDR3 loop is CASSQGGTGIFLEQYF. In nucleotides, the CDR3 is TGCGCCAGCAGCCAAGGCGGGACAGGAATTTTTCTCGAGCAGTACTTC.

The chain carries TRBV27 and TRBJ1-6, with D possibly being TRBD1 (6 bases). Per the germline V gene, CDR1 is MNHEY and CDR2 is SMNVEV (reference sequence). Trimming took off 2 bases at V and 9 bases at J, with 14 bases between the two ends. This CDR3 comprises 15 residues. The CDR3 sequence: CASSLTTGFGSPLHF. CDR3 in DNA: TGTGCCAGCAGTTTAACAACAGGGTTCGGTTCACCCCTCCACTTT.

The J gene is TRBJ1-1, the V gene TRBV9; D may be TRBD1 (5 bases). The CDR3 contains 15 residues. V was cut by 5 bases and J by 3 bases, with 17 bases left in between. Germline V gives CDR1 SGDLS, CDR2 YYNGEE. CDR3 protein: CASSSSGTVHTEAFF. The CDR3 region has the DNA TGTGCCAGCAGTTCGTCAGGGACGGTCCACACTGAAGCTTTCTTT.

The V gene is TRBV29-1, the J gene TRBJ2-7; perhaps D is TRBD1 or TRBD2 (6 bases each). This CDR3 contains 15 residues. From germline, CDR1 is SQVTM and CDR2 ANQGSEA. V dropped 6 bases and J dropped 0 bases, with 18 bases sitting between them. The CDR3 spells CSVALGGIDSYEQYF. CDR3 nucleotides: TGCAGCGTCGCCCTGGGGGGCATAGACTCCTACGAGCAGTACTTC.

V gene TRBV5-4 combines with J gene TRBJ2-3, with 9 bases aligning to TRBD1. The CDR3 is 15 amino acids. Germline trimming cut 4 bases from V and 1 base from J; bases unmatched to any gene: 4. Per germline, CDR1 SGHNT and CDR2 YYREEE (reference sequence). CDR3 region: CASSHRTGGTDTQYF. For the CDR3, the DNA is TGTGCCAGCAGCCACCGGACAGGGGGCACAGATACGCAGTATTTT.

The CDR3 region is CASSENTQSQYF. The CDR3 coding sequence is TGTGCCAGCAGTGAGAACACGCAGTCTCAGTACTTC. V and J are TRBV2 and TRBJ2-5; D gene uncertain. The CDR3 spans 12 residues. Trimming took off 3 bases at V and 11 bases at J, with 13 bases between the two ends. Looked up from germline, CDR1 is SNHLY and CDR2 is FYNNEI.

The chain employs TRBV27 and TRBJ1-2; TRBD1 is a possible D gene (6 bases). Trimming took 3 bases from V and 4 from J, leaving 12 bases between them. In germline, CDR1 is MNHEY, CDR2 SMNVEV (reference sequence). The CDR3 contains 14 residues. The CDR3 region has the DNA TGTGCCAGCAGTTTGGGGGGCGGTAGCTATGGCTACACCTTC. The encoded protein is CASSLGGGSYGYTF.

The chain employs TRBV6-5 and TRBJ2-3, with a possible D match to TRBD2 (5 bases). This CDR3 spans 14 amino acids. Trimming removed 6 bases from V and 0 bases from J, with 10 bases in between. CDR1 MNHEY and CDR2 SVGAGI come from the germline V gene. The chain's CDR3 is CASRLAPSTDTQYF. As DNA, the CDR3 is TGTGCCAGCAGATTAGCGCCCAGCACAGATACGCAGTATTTT.

The CDR3 loop is CASSLQGKNTEAFF. As DNA, the CDR3 is TGTGCCAGCAGCTTACAGGGGAAGAACACTGAAGCTTTCTTT. The V and J genes are TRBV5-6 and TRBJ1-1; TRBD1 agrees at 7 bases. CDR1 SGHDT and CDR2 YYEEEE come from the germline V gene. The CDR3 totals 14 residues. The junction had 2 bases not matched to a gene; V was cut back by 2 bases and J by 1 base.

The CDR3 DNA is TGTGCCAGCAGCATGCCGGGACAACTGAACACTGAAGCTTTCTTT. Translated, it gives CASSMPGQLNTEAFF. V usage is TRBV4-2 and J usage is TRBJ1-1; maybe TRBD1 (6 bases). This CDR3 comprises 15 residues. Germline V gives CDR1 LGHNA, CDR2 YNFKEQ. Trimming cost V 5 bases and J 0 bases, with 13 bases left between them.

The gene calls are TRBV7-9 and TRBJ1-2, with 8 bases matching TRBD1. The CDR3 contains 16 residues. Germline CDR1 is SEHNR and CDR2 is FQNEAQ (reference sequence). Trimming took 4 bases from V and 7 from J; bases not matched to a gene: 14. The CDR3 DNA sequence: TGTGCCAGCAGCTACAGCGCAGGGGGCGCTTCGGGTGGCTACACCTTC. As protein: CASSYSAGGASGGYTF.

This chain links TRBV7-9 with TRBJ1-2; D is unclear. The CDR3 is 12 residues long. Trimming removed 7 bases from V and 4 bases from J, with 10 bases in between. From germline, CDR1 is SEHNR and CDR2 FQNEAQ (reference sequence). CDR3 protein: CASNEARYGYTF. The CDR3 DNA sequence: TGTGCCAGCAACGAGGCCCGCTATGGCTACACCTTC.

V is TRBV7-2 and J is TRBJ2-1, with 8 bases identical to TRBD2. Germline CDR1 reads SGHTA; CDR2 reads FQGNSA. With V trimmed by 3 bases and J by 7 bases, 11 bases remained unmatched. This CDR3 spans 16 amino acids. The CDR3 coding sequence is TGTGCCAGCAGCTTTCAACTAGCGGCCTTAGGTAATGAGCAGTTCTTC. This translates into CASSFQLAALGNEQFF.